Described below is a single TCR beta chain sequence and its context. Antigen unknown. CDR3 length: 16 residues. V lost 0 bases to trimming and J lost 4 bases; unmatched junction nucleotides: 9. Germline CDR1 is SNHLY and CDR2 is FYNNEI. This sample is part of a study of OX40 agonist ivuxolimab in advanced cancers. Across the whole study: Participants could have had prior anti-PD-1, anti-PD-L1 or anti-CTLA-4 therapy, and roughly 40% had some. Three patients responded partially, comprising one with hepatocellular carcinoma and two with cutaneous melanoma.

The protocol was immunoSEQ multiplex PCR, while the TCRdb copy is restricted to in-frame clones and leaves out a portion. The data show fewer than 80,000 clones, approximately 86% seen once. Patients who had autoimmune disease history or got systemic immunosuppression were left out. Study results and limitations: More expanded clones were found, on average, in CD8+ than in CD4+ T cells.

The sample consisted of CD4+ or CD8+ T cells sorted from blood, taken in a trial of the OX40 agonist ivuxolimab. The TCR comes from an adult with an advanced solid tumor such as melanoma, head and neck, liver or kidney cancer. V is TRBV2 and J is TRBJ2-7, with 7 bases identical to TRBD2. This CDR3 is CASSEAGRGELYEQYF. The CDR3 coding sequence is TGTGCCAGCAGTGAAGCGGGTCGGGGGGAGTTATACGAGCAGTACTTC. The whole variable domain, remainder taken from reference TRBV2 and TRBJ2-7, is EPEVTQTPSHQVTQMGQEVILRCVPISNHLYFYWYRQILGQKVEFLVSFYNNEISEKSEIFDDQFSVERPDGSNFTLKIRSTKLEDSAMYFCASSEAGRGELYEQYFGPGTRLTVT.